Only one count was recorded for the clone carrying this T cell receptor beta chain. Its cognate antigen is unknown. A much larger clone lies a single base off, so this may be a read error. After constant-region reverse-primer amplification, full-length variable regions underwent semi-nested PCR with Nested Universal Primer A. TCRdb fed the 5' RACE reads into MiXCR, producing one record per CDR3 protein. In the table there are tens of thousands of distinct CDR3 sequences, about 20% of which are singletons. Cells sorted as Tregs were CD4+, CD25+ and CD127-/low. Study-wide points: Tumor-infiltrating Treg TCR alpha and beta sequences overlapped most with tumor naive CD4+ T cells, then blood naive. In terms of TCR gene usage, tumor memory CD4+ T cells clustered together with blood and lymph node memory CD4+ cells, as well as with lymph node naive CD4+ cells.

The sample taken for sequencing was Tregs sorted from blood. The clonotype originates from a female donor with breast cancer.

Here the CDR3 DNA reads TGCAGTGCTAGAGATAGTAAGACAATGTCCTACGAGCAGTACTTC. Its translation: CSARDSKTMSYEQYF. The chain is built from TRBV20-1 and TRBJ2-7; D is uncertain. V lost 0 bases and J lost 1, with 13 bases in between. The CDR3 runs to 15 residues. Germline V gene data show CDR1 as DFQATT and CDR2 as SNEGSKA (reference sequence).